This T cell receptor beta chain was recovered during a study of CD8 T cells in Susac syndrome. On this clonotype: This likely comes from a read error, as the CDR3 has no conserved phenylalanine or tryptophan at its end.

Negative magnetic isolation gave CD8+ and CD4+ cells; FACS enriched CD8+ TEMRA. The CDR3 runs 16 residues. V lost 2 bases and J 3 bases, leaving 17 bases between the germline ends. The germline CDR1 and CDR2 sequences are SNHLY and FYNNEI. Random-hexamer reverse transcription was applied to about 0.45 to 1 ug RNA. The authors amplified TCR beta CDR3 across 54 Vbeta and 13 Jbeta using immunoSEQ multiplex PCR. TCRdb called the immunoSEQ multiplex PCR reads again in MiXCR, with one record for every CDR3 protein. The sample includes 50,000 or so distinct CDR3 sequences, about 92% of them seen just once. The chain has TRBV2 and TRBJ2-7; D might be TRBD1 (6 bases). This TCR was sampled from a human donor in good health. Sequencing was done on a sample of CD8+ T cells from PBMCs. CDR3 DNA: TGTGCCAGCAGTGAATTGGAACAGGGAGCAGGCTACGAGCAGTACCTC. It translates to CASSELEQGAGYEQYL.